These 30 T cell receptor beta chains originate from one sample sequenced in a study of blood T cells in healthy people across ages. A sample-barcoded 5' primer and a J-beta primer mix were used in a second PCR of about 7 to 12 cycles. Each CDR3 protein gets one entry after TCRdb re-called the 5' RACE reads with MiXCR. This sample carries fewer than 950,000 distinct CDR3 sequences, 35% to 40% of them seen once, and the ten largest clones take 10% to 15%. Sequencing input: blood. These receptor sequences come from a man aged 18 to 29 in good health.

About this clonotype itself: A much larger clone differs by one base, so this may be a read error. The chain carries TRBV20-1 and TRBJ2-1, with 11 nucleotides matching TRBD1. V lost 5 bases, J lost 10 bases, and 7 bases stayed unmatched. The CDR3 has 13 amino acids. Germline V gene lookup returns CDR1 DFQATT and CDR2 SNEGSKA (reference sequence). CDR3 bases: TGCAGTGCTGGACAGGGGGCCTCCTACGAGCAGTTCTTC. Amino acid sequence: CSAGQGASYEQFF.

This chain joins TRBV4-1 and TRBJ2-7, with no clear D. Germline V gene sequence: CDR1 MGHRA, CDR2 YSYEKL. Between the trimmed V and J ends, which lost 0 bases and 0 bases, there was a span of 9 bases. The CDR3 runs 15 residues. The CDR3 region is CASSQESWSSYEQYF. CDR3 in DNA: TGCGCCAGCAGCCAAGAAAGTTGGAGCTCCTACGAGCAGTACTTC.

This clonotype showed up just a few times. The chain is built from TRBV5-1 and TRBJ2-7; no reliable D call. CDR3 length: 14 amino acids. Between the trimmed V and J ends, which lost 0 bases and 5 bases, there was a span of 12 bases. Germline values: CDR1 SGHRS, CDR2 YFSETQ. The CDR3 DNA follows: TGCGCCAGCAGCTTGGGGCAGAGAAAGGACGAGCAGTACTTC. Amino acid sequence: CASSLGQRKDEQYF.

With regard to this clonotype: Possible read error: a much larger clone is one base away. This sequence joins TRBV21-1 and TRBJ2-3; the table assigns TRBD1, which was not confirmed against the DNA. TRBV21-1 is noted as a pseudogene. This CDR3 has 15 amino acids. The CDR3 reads CASSSGGGDTDTQYF. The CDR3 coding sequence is TGTGCCAGCAGCTCAGGCGGGGGGGACACAGATACGCAGTATTTT.

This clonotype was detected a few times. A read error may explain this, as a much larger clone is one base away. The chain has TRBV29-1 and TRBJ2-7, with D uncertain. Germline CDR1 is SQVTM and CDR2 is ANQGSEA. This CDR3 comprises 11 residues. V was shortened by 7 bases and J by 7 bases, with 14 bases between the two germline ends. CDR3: CSAHPGNEQYF. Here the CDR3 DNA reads TGCAGCGCCCATCCTGGCAATGAGCAGTACTTC.

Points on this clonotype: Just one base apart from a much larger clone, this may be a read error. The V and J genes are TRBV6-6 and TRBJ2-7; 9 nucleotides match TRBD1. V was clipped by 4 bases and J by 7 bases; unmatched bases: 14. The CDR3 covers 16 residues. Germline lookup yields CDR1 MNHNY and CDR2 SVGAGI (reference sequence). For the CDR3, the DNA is TGTGCCAGCAGTTCACCTGGACAGGGGATGAAGAATGAGCAGTACTTC. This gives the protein CASSSPGQGMKNEQYF.

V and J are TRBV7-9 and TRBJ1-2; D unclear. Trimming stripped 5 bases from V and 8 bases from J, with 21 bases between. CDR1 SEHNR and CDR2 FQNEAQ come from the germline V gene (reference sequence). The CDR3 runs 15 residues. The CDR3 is CASSPSGAMVGGYTF. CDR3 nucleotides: TGTGCCAGCAGCCCGTCGGGAGCCATGGTGGGGGGCTACACCTTC. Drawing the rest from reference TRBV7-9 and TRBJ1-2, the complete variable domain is DTGVSQNPRHKITKRGQNVTFRCDPISEHNRLYWYRQTLGQGPEFLTYFQNEAQLEKSRLLSDRFSAERPKGSFSTLEIQRTEQGDSAMYLCASSPSGAMVGGYTFGSGTRLTVV.

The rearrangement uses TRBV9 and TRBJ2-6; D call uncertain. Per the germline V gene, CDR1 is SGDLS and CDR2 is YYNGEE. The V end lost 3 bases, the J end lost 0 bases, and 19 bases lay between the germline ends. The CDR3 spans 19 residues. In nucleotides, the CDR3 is TGTGCCAGCAGCGGGGTGGGTTCAGCGACCCTCTCTGGGGCCAACGTCCTGACTTTC. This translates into CASSGVGSATLSGANVLTF.

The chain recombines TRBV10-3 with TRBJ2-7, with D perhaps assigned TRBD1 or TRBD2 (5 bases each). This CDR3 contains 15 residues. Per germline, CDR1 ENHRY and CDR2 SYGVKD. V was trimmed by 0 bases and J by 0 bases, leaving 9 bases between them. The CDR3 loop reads CAISESMGTSYEQYF. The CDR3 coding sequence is TGTGCCATCAGTGAGTCGATGGGGACCTCCTACGAGCAGTACTTC.

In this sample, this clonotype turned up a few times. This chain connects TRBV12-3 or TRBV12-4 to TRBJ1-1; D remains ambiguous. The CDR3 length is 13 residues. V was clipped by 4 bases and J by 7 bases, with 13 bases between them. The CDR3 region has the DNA TGTGCCAGCAGTTCCCCCCCGGGGATTGAAGCTTTCTTT. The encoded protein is CASSSPPGIEAFF.

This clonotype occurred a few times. CDR3 in amino acids: CASSHTREDTQYF. CDR3 nucleotide sequence: TGCGCCAGCAGCCATACCAGGGAGGACACGCAGTATTTT. The V and J genes are TRBV4-3 and TRBJ2-3; D may be TRBD2 (6 bases). Between the trimmed V and J ends, which lost 3 bases and 9 bases, there was a span of 13 bases. The CDR3 sequence is 13 residues long. CDR1 and CDR2 (germline): LGHNA, YSLEER.

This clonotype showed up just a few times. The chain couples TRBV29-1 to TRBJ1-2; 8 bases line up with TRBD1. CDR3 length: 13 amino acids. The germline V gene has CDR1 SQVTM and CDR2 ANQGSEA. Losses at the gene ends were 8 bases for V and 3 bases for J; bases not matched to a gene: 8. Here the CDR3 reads CSTRTGSDYGYTF. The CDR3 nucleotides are TGCAGCACTAGGACAGGGTCGGACTATGGCTACACCTTC.

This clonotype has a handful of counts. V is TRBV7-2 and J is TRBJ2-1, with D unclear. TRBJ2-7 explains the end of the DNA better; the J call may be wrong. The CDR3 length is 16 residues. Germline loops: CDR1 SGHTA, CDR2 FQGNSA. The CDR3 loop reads CASSLSPQLAYNEQYF. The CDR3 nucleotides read TGTGCCAGCAGCTTAAGCCCCCAGCTGGCCTACAATGAGCAGTACTTC.

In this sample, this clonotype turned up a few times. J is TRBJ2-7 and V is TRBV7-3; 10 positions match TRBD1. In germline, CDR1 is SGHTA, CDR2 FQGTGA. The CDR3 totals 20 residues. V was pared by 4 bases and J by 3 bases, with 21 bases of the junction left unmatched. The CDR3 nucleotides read TGTGCCAGCAGCTCGCGCCTCCTAAAAGGACAGGGGGGAATCGTCTACGAGCAGTACTTC. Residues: CASSSRLLKGQGGIVYEQYF.

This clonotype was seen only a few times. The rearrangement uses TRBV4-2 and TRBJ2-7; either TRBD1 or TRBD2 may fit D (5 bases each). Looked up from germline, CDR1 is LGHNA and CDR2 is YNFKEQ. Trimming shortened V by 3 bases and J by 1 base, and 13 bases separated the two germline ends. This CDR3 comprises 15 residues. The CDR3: CASSQLGTVSYEQYF. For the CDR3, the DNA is TGTGCCAGCAGCCAGCTAGGGACGGTTTCCTACGAGCAGTACTTC.

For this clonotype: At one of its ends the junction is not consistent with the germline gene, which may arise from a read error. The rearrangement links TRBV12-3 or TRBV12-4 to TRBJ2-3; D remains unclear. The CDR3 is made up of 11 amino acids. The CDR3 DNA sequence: TGCGCCAGCGTGTCGGCAGATACGCAGTATTTT. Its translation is CASVSADTQYF.

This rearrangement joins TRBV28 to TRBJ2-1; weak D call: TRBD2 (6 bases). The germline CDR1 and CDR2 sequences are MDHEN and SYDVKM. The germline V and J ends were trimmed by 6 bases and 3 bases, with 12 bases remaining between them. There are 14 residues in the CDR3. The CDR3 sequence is CASRWDSDYNEQFF. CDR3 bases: TGTGCCAGCAGGTGGGACTCAGACTACAATGAGCAGTTCTTC.

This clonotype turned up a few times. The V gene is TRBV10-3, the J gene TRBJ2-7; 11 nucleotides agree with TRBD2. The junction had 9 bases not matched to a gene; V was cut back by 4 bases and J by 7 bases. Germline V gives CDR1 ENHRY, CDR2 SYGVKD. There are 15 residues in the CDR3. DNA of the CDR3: TGTGCCATCAGTGCTGGGACTAGCGGATACAATGAGCAGTACTTC. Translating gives CAISAGTSGYNEQYF.

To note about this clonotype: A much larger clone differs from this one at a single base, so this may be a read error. The CDR3 spells CASKDGYGCTF. The CDR3 bases are TGTGCCAGCAAAGACGGCTATGGCTGCACCTTC. V is TRBV12-3 or TRBV12-4 and J is TRBJ1-2; D is unresolved. There are 11 residues in the CDR3.

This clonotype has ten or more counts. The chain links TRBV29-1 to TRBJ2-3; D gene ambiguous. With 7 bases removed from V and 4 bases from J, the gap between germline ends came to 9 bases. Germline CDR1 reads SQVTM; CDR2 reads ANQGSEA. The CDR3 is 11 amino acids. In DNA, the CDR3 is TGCAGCGGTGGTTTTTCAGATACGCAGTATTTT. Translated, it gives CSGGFSDTQYF.

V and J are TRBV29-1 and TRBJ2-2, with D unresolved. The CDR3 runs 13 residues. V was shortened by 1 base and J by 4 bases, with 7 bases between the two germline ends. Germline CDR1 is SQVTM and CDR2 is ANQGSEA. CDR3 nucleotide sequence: TGCAGCGTTGAAGTCAGGACCACCGGGGAGCTGTTTTTT. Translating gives CSVEVRTTGELFF.

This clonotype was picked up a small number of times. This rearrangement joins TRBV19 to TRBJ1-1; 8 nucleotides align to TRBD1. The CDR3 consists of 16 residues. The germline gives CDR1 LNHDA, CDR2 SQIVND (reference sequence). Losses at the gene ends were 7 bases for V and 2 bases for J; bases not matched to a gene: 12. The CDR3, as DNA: TGTGCCAGTACCGTTCCAGGGGGCGCTTTAAACACTGAAGCTTTCTTT. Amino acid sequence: CASTVPGGALNTEAFF.

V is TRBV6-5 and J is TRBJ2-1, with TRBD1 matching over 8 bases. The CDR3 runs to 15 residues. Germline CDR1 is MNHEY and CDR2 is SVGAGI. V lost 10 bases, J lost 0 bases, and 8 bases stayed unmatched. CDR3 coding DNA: TGTGCCACCTGGGACAGGCCGTACTCCTACAATGAGCAGTTCTTC. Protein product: CATWDRPYSYNEQFF.

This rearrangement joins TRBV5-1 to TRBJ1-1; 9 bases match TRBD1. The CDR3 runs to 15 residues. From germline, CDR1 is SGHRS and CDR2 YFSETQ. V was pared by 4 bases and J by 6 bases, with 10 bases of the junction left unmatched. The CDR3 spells CASSHTGGTSPEAFF. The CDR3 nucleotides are TGCGCCAGCAGCCATACAGGGGGCACTTCCCCTGAAGCTTTCTTT.

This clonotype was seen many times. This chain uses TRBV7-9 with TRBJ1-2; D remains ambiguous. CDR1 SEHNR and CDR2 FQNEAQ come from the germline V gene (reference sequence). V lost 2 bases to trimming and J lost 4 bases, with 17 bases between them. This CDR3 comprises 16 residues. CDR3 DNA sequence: TGTGCCAGCAGCTTACCGAACACCCACGCGGGCTATGGCTACACCTTC. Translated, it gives CASSLPNTHAGYGYTF.

CDR3 sequence: CASSPGLLEYNEQFF. The CDR3 DNA reads as TGTGCCAGCAGTCCGGGACTCCTAGAGTACAATGAGCAGTTCTTC. The chain uses TRBV6-2 or TRBV6-3 and TRBJ2-1; tentatively, D is TRBD2 (6 bases). In germline, CDR1 is MNHEY, CDR2 SVGEGT. V was cut by 5 bases and J by 4 bases, with 15 bases left in between. CDR3 length equals 15 residues.

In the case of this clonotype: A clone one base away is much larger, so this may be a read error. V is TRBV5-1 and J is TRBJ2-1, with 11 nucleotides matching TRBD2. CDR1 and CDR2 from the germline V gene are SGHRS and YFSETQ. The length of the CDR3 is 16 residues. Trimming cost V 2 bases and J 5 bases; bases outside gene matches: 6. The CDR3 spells CASSFPSGGQDNEQFF. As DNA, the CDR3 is TGCGCCAGCAGCTTCCCTAGCGGGGGGCAAGACAATGAGCAGTTCTTC.

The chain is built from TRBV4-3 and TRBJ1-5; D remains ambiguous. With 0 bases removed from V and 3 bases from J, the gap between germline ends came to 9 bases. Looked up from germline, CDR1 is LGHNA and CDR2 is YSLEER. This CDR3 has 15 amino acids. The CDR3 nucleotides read TGCGCCAGCAGCCAAGATCGGGTACCCAATCAGCCCCAGCATTTT. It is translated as CASSQDRVPNQPQHF.

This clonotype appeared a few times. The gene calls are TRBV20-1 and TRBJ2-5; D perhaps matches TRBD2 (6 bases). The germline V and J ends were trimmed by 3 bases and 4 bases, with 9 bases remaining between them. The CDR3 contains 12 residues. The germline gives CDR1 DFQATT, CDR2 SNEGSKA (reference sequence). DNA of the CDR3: TGCAGTGCTAGGACTAGTTCAGAGACCCAGTACTTC. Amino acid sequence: CSARTSSETQYF.

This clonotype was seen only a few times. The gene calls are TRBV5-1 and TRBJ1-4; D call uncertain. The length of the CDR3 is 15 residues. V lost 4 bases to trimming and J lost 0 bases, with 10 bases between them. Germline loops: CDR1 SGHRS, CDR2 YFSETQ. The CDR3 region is CASSVGVTTNEKLFF. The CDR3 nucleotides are TGCGCCAGCAGCGTAGGAGTTACAACTAATGAAAAACTGTTTTTT.